The rows below give T cell receptor beta chains drawn from one sample of a study of T cell responses to AZD1222 COVID-19 vaccine. The protocol was immunoSEQ multiplex PCR, while the TCRdb copy is restricted to in-frame clones and leaves out a portion. The sample yields 150,000 to 200,000 clones, around 94% seen once. Sequenced material: peripheral blood, taken 28 days after the second AZD1222 dose. The receptors shown here come from an adult who received the AZD1222 COVID-19 vaccine. Each CDR3 is given with its conserved first and last residue. The D gene is left open where the match is weak. Rows give clone size only sometimes, using once, few, many, or a class for an expanded clone.

J gene	D gene	clone size	V gene	CDR3 protein	CDR3 DNA
TRBJ1-1	.	.	TRBV6-5	CASSSRMSVAAFF	TGTGCCAGCAGTTCCCGCATGTCAGTCGCGGCTTTCTTT
TRBJ1-1	.	.	TRBV5-6	CASSLEAVTEAFF	TGTGCCAGCAGCTTGGAGGCGGTCACTGAAGCTTTCTTT
TRBJ1-1	.	.	TRBV3-1/TRBV3-2	CASSLRPRQDGNTEAFF	TGTGCCAGCAGCCTTCGCCCTCGACAGGACGGGAACACTGAAGCTTTCTTT
TRBJ1-3	.	.	TRBV10-3	CAIREGFSASSGNTIYF	TGTGCCATCAGAGAGGGTTTTTCGGCTAGCTCTGGAAACACCATATATTTT
TRBJ2-1	.	.	TRBV11-3	CASSLGTRESYNEQFF	TGTGCCAGCAGCTTAGGGACGCGGGAAAGCTACAATGAGCAGTTCTTC
TRBJ2-2	TRBD1	once	TRBV27	CASSSRTGPAGELFF	TGTGCCAGCAGTTCCAGGACAGGGCCCGCCGGGGAGCTGTTTTTT
TRBJ1-2	.	.	TRBV12-3/TRBV12-4	CASSLGMDYGYTF	TGTGCCAGTTCTCTCGGAATGGACTATGGCTACACCTTC
TRBJ1-1	.	once	TRBV4-1	CASSHGKRGDTEAFF	TGCGCCAGCAGCCATGGAAAACGTGGGGACACTGAAGCTTTCTTT
TRBJ2-7	.	once	TRBV7-6	CASSPQGTYEQYF	TGTGCCAGCAGCCCCCAAGGAACCTACGAGCAGTACTTC
TRBJ1-5	.	.	TRBV28	CASRGRNQPQHF	TGTGCCAGCAGAGGTCGCAATCAGCCCCAGCATTTT
TRBJ1-5	.	once	TRBV3-1/TRBV3-2	CASSRGRNQPQHF	TGTGCCAGCAGCCGTGGCAGGAATCAGCCCCAGCATTTT
TRBJ1-2	TRBD1	.	TRBV14	CASSPRTGGKGYTF	TGTGCCAGCAGCCCCCGGACAGGGGGCAAGGGCTACACCTTC
TRBJ2-5	.	.	TRBV7-8	CASRVGQPQETQYF	TGTGCCAGCAGAGTAGGGCAGCCCCAAGAGACCCAGTACTTC
TRBJ1-1	.	.	TRBV15	CATSTEGGIMNTEAFF	TGTGCCACCAGCACTGAAGGAGGAATAATGAACACTGAAGCTTTCTTT
TRBJ1-2	.	.	TRBV6-1	CASSDRTENYGYTF	TGTGCCAGCAGTGACCGAACAGAAAACTATGGCTACACCTTC
TRBJ2-5	.	.	TRBV4-1	CASSQDLEGAQYF	TGCGCCAGCAGCCAAGATCTCGAAGGGGCCCAGTACTTC
TRBJ2-5	.	.	TRBV7-3	CASSRTGGSRETQYF	TGTGCCAGCAGCCGCACCGGAGGGTCTCGGGAGACCCAGTACTTC
TRBJ2-7	.	.	TRBV25-1	CASSGGTRYEQYF	TGTGCCAGCAGTGGAGGGACGAGGTACGAGCAGTACTTC
TRBJ1-6	.	.	TRBV6-4	CASSDSIGGGNSPLHF	TGTGCCAGCAGTGACTCTATTGGGGGAGGTAATTCACCCCTCCACTTT
TRBJ2-1	.	once	TRBV30	CALQGSHEQFF	TGTGCCCTGCAGGGCTCCCATGAGCAGTTCTTC
TRBJ2-7	.	few	TRBV21-1	CASKRAWRSCEQYF	TGTGCCAGCAAGCGGGCGTGGAGGAGCTGCGAGCAGTACTTC
TRBJ2-6	TRBD1	.	TRBV5-1	CASSWTGGGGANVLTF	TGCGCCAGCAGCTGGACAGGGGGCGGTGGGGCCAACGTCCTGACTTTC